This passage covers 32 T cell receptor beta chains from one sample sequenced in a study of T cell repertoires in cytomegalovirus infection. What these receptors recognize is not known. Each CDR3 protein gets one entry after TCRdb re-called the reads with MiXCR. Among around 300,000 distinct CDR3 sequences listed, 20% to 25% were seen once. Material: cultured PBMCs, obtained from culture after CMV antigen stimulation. These receptors came from a human donor in good health (CMV status not recorded). Some clones in this sample may be carry-over from other donors' samples.

This clonotype was detected once. The chain carries TRBV20-1 and TRBJ1-1; D is possibly TRBD1 (5 bases). Trimming removed 6 bases from V and 3 bases from J, with 14 bases in between. Germline assignment: CDR1 DFQATT and CDR2 SNEGSKA (reference sequence). CDR3 size: 13 residues. CDR3 amino acids: CSANRFEYTEAFF. The CDR3, as DNA: TGCAGTGCAAACAGGTTTGAGTACACTGAAGCTTTCTTT.

The chain carries TRBV6-2 or TRBV6-3 and TRBJ2-1; D call uncertain. CDR1 and CDR2 from the germline V gene are MNHEY and SVGEGT. V lost 5 bases, J lost 0 bases, and 5 bases lay in between. This CDR3 has 13 residues. The CDR3 region is CASSRISYNEQFF. CDR3 bases: TGTGCCAGCAGTAGGATCTCCTACAATGAGCAGTTCTTC.

This clonotype came up a few times. The V call is TRBV7-2, the J call TRBJ1-1; no clear D gene. The CDR3 totals 15 residues. Germline CDR1 is SGHTA and CDR2 is FQGNSA. With 5 bases removed from V and 4 bases from J, the gap between germline ends came to 17 bases. The CDR3 region is CASSRETVPVTEAFF. Here the CDR3 DNA reads TGTGCCAGCAGCCGAGAAACAGTTCCAGTCACTGAAGCTTTCTTT.

This clonotype has a handful of counts. The V and J genes are TRBV12-3 or TRBV12-4 and TRBJ2-1; 12 bases align to TRBD2. The CDR3 consists of 16 residues. V was clipped by 4 bases and J by 0 bases; unmatched bases: 1. CDR3 region: CASSWTSGISYNEQFF. In DNA, the CDR3 is TGTGCCAGCAGTTGGACTAGCGGGATCTCCTACAATGAGCAGTTCTTC.

The rearrangement links TRBV14 to TRBJ2-7, with D perhaps TRBD1 (6 bases). Trimming stripped 3 bases from V and 3 bases from J, with 9 bases between. CDR3 length equals 13 residues. Germline-derived CDR1 and CDR2 are SGHDN and FVKESK. CDR3 sequence reads: CASSHRGNYEQYF. CDR3 coding DNA: TGTGCCAGCAGCCACAGGGGCAACTACGAGCAGTACTTC. The full variable domain, in which reference TRBV14 and TRBJ2-7 provide the parts outside the CDR3, is EAGVTQFPSHSVIEKGQTVTLRCDPISGHDNLYWYRRVMGKEIKFLLHFVKESKQDESGMPNNRFLAERTGGTYSTLKVQPAELEDSGVYFCASSHRGNYEQYFGPGTRLTVT.

The chain links TRBV15 to TRBJ2-5; 10 bases fit TRBD2. The CDR3 runs 16 residues. Trimming at V came to 3 bases and at J to 5 bases, leaving 9 bases not matched to a gene. Germline lookup yields CDR1 LNHNV and CDR2 YYDKDF (reference sequence). The CDR3: CATSSLRLAGWETQYF. Here the CDR3 DNA reads TGTGCCACCAGCAGCCTGAGACTAGCGGGCTGGGAGACCCAGTACTTC.

This chain connects TRBV20-1 to TRBJ2-3; 11 bases align to TRBD2. V gave up 7 bases and J gave up 4 bases; unmatched junction bases: 10. Per germline, CDR1 DFQATT and CDR2 SNEGSKA (reference sequence). CDR3 length: 15 amino acids. The CDR3 region has the DNA TGCAGTGTTTACCATAGCGGGAGGGCGGCAGATACGCAGTATTTT. It codes for CSVYHSGRAADTQYF.

This rearrangement joins TRBV20-1 to TRBJ1-1; no firm D call. V lost 4 bases and J lost 4, with 13 bases in between. The CDR3 covers 13 residues. The germline gives CDR1 DFQATT, CDR2 SNEGSKA (reference sequence). The CDR3 sequence is CSAKRQVGTEAFF. DNA of the CDR3: TGCAGTGCTAAGCGACAAGTAGGCACTGAAGCTTTCTTT.

At least ten counts were recorded for this clonotype. The chain uses TRBV7-2 and TRBJ2-5; maybe TRBD1 (6 bases). The CDR3 is 13 residues long. Germline V gene data show CDR1 as SGHTA and CDR2 as FQGNSA. Trimming stripped 8 bases from V and 0 bases from J, with 10 bases between. CDR3 amino acids: CASSGQNQETQYF. CDR3 DNA sequence: TGTGCCAGCTCCGGACAGAACCAAGAGACCCAGTACTTC.

The rearrangement joins TRBV5-1 to TRBJ2-1, with 10 bases fitting TRBD2. J was trimmed by 7 bases and V by 1 base; bases with no gene match: 8. Per germline, CDR1 SGHRS and CDR2 YFSETQ. The CDR3 contains 16 residues. The DNA of the CDR3 is TGCGCCAGCAGCTTGTTTCCTGTAGCGGGAGGTAATGAGCAGTTCTTC. It codes for CASSLFPVAGGNEQFF. The full variable domain, rest sourced from reference TRBV5-1 and TRBJ2-1, is KAGVTQTPRYLIKTRGQQVTLSCSPISGHRSVSWYQQTPGQGLQFLFEYFSETQRNKGNFPGRFSGRQFSNSRSEMNVSTLELGDSALYLCASSLFPVAGGNEQFFGPGTRLTVL.

This clonotype was seen only a few times. The chain recombines TRBV7-9 with TRBJ2-3, with D unclear. The CDR3 runs to 16 residues. V lost 6 bases, J lost 1 base, and 17 bases lay in between. In germline, CDR1 is SEHNR, CDR2 FQNEAQ (reference sequence). CDR3 bases: TGTGCCAGCAGTTTCCTGATTAGAGGCGGCACAGATACGCAGTATTTT. This translates into CASSFLIRGGTDTQYF.

This clonotype was detected a few times. The genes are TRBV7-9 and TRBJ2-7, with 7 bases lining up with TRBD1. CDR1 and CDR2 from the germline V gene are SEHNR and FQNEAQ (reference sequence). The V and J ends lost 5 bases and 2 bases, in that order; junction bases with no gene match: 9. CDR3 length: 15 amino acids. The CDR3 here is CASSPSGTVTYEQYF. CDR3 bases: TGTGCCAGCAGCCCCTCGGGGACAGTCACCTACGAGCAGTACTTC.

CDR3 sequence reads: CASSQAAGGVKFF. In DNA, the CDR3 is TGCGCCAGCAGCCAAGCGGCAGGGGGCGTTAAGTTCTTC. The V call is TRBV4-3, the J call TRBJ2-1, with 8 bases that match TRBD1. From germline, CDR1 is LGHNA and CDR2 YSLEER. CDR3 length: 13 residues. Trimming cost V 1 base and J 14 bases; bases outside gene matches: 7.

The rearrangement links TRBV10-3 to TRBJ1-2, with TRBD1 matching 7 bases. The CDR3 has 19 amino acids. In germline, CDR1 is ENHRY, CDR2 SYGVKD. The V segment lost 2 bases and the J segment 3 bases; nucleotides outside the gene matches: 18. The CDR3 loop reads CAISETTSQGPKEDYGYTF. CDR3 DNA: TGTGCCATCAGTGAGACCACCTCACAGGGGCCCAAGGAGGACTATGGCTACACCTTC.

This clonotype has only a few counts. The chain carries TRBV6-6 and TRBJ2-1; TRBD1 is a possible D gene (5 bases). V was clipped by 2 bases and J by 2 bases, with 7 bases between them. CDR1 and CDR2 from the germline V gene are MNHNY and SVGAGI (reference sequence). This CDR3 contains 14 residues. CDR3 amino acids: CASSYRGTYNEQFF. The DNA for the CDR3 is TGTGCCAGCAGTTACAGGGGCACCTACAATGAGCAGTTCTTC.

The gene calls are TRBV7-8 and TRBJ2-1; 7 nucleotides align to TRBD2. The CDR3 contains 16 residues. J lost 12 bases, V lost 5 bases, and 19 bases had no gene match. CDR1 is SGHVS, CDR2 FQNEAQ, per germline. The CDR3: CASSQFSSGQPSGQFF. The CDR3 coding sequence is TGTGCCAGCAGCCAATTTTCGAGCGGGCAACCTAGCGGGCAGTTCTTC.

This clonotype was seen a single time. The chain recombines TRBV20-1 with TRBJ1-4; D remains ambiguous. With 3 bases removed from V and 4 bases from J, the gap between germline ends came to 6 bases. This CDR3 contains 12 residues. Germline CDR1 is DFQATT and CDR2 is SNEGSKA (reference sequence). Written as DNA, the CDR3 is TGCAGTGCTAGGGAAGTTAATGAAAAACTGTTTTTT. This encodes CSAREVNEKLFF.

Only a few counts were recorded for this clonotype. The chain has TRBV7-9 and TRBJ1-1; D ambiguous. The germline V gene encodes CDR1 SEHNR and CDR2 FQNEAQ (reference sequence). V was cut by 5 bases and J by 0 bases, with 10 bases left in between. The CDR3 is made up of 14 amino acids. This CDR3 is CASSQGQVNTEAFF. CDR3 DNA sequence: TGTGCCAGCAGCCAAGGGCAGGTGAACACTGAAGCTTTCTTT.

V is TRBV28 and J is TRBJ2-1; D is undetermined. Looked up from germline, CDR1 is MDHEN and CDR2 is SYDVKM. The V end was cut by 6 bases, the J end by 12 bases, with 12 bases between. The CDR3 totals 11 residues. CDR3 coding DNA: TGTGCCAGCAGAGGGTGGCTCGGGCAGTTCTTC. This sequence encodes CASRGWLGQFF. Based on the CDR3 plus reference TRBV28 and TRBJ2-1, the full variable domain is DVKVTQSSRYLVKRTGEKVFLECVQDMDHENMFWYRQDPGLGLRLIYFSYDVKMKEKGDIPEGYSVSREKKERFSLILESASTNQTSMYLCASRGWLGQFFGPGTRLTVL.

The CDR3 reads CASSYGQGEFSYTF. As DNA, the CDR3 is TGTGCCAGCAGCTACGGACAGGGGGAGTTTAGCTACACCTTC. The gene calls are TRBV5-4 and TRBJ1-2, with TRBD1 identical over 10 bases. Germline CDR1 and CDR2: SGHNT and YYREEE (reference sequence). V trimming: 3 bases; J trimming: 9 bases; junction bases outside the gene matches: 8. There are 14 residues in the CDR3.

This clonotype was picked up many times. This chain connects TRBV7-8 to TRBJ2-3, with 9 bases matching TRBD2. Germline CDR1 and CDR2: SGHVS and FQNEAQ. Trimming took 6 bases from V and 2 from J; bases not matched to a gene: 9. The CDR3 runs to 16 residues. The CDR3 sequence is CASRRGLAGNTDTQYF. The DNA of the CDR3 is TGTGCCAGCAGAAGGGGGCTAGCGGGGAACACAGATACGCAGTATTTT. The full variable domain, in which reference TRBV7-8 and TRBJ2-3 provide the parts outside the CDR3, is GAGVSQSPRYKVAKRGQDVALRCDPISGHVSLFWYQQALGQGPEFLTYFQNEAQLDKSGLPSDRFFAERPEGSVSTLKIQRTQQEDSAVYLCASRRGLAGNTDTQYFGPGTRLTVL.

The chain recombines TRBV5-5 with TRBJ2-7, with a possible D match to TRBD1 (5 bases). Germline V gene sequence: CDR1 SGHKS, CDR2 YYEKEE (reference sequence). V was cut by 0 bases and J by 0 bases, with 10 bases left in between. This CDR3 is 15 amino acids long. The CDR3 is CASSLEWGSSYEQYV. The CDR3 DNA is TGTGCCAGCAGCTTGGAATGGGGCAGCTCCTACGAGCAGTACGTC.

The chain uses TRBV7-9 and TRBJ2-7; D is unclear. Per germline, CDR1 SEHNR and CDR2 FQNEAQ (reference sequence). V shed 4 bases and J shed 7 bases, with 11 bases lying between them. The CDR3 extends over 12 amino acids. CDR3 residues: CASSSPTGEQYF. The CDR3 nucleotides are TGTGCCAGCAGCTCGCCAACTGGGGAGCAGTACTTC.

Comment on this clonotype: At one end the junction does not follow the germline gene, possibly because of a read error. The chain is built from TRBV19 and TRBJ2-7, with TRBD2 matching 8 bases. The CDR3 is 14 residues long. Germline lookup yields CDR1 LNHDA and CDR2 SQIVND (reference sequence). The CDR3 reads CASSLDPGRAEQSF. CDR3 DNA sequence: TGTGCCAGTAGTCTAGATCCCGGGAGGGCCGAGCAGTCCTTC.

This clonotype was recorded a few times. The chain links TRBV7-2 to TRBJ1-6; maybe TRBD1 (5 bases). The CDR3 is 16 residues long. Germline V gene sequence: CDR1 SGHTA, CDR2 FQGNSA. With 6 bases removed from V and 7 bases from J, the gap between germline ends came to 19 bases. This chain's CDR3 is CASRYRTVDTNSPLHF. The CDR3 nucleotides are TGTGCCAGCAGATACAGGACGGTGGATACCAATTCACCCCTCCACTTT.

There are a few counts of this clonotype. The chain employs TRBV24-1 and TRBJ2-1, with D perhaps being TRBD1 or TRBD2 (5 bases each). The CDR3 is 18 residues long. Germline values: CDR1 KGHDR, CDR2 SFDVKD. The V end was cut by 3 bases, the J end by 2 bases, with 19 bases between. The CDR3 loop is CATSDRGVERAPYNEQFF. CDR3 sequence (DNA): TGTGCCACCAGTGATCGAGGGGTAGAGCGAGCCCCCTACAATGAGCAGTTCTTC.

J is TRBJ1-2 and V is TRBV4-1, with a possible D match to TRBD1 (5 bases). V was trimmed by 0 bases and J by 10 bases, leaving 18 bases between them. CDR1 is MGHRA, CDR2 YSYEKL, per germline. This CDR3 has 15 residues. The CDR3 protein is CASSQDSGGAFFYTF. The CDR3 bases are TGCGCCAGCAGCCAAGATTCTGGAGGGGCATTTTTCTACACCTTC.

This clonotype was seen a handful of times. J is TRBJ2-7 and V is TRBV6-2 or TRBV6-3; maybe TRBD2 (6 bases). CDR3 length: 15 amino acids. Looked up from germline, CDR1 is MNHEY and CDR2 is SVGEGT. Trimming took 7 bases from V and 2 from J, leaving 18 bases between them. CDR3 loop: CASKKGTLSAYEQYF. As DNA, the CDR3 is TGTGCCAGCAAAAAGGGGACTCTAAGTGCCTACGAGCAGTACTTC.

The chain is built from TRBV7-3 and TRBJ1-1; D possibly corresponds to TRBD1 (6 bases). This CDR3 is built from 13 residues. The germline gives CDR1 SGHTA, CDR2 FQGTGA. V lost 5 bases and J 4 bases, leaving 11 bases between the germline ends. CDR3 in amino acids: CASSLYRATEAFF. The CDR3 DNA is TGTGCCAGCAGCCTGTACAGGGCCACTGAAGCTTTCTTT. Combining the CDR3 with reference TRBV7-3 and TRBJ1-1 gives the whole variable domain GAGVSQTPSNKVTEKGKYVELRCDPISGHTALYWYRQSLGQGPEFLIYFQGTGAADDSGLPNDRFFAVRPEGSVSTLKIQRTERGDSAVYLCASSLYRATEAFFGQGTRLTVV.

The chain carries TRBV12-5 and TRBJ2-5; weak D call: TRBD1 (6 bases). The CDR3 has 17 residues. Germline CDR1 is LGHNT and CDR2 is FRNRAP. The germline V and J ends were trimmed by 6 bases and 5 bases, with 25 bases remaining between them. The CDR3 is CASGPNLAAGVGETQYF. As DNA, the CDR3 is TGTGCTAGTGGCCCTAACCTGGCGGCAGGGGTTGGGGAGACCCAGTACTTC. The entire variable domain, with the rest obtained from reference TRBV12-5 and TRBJ2-5, is as follows: DARVTQTPRHKVTEMGQEVTMRCQPILGHNTVFWYRQTMMQGLELLAYFRNRAPLDDSGMPKDRFSAEMPDATLATLKIQPSEPRDSAVYFCASGPNLAAGVGETQYFGPGTRLLVL.

Ten or more counts support this clonotype. The genes are TRBV19 and TRBJ2-6, with 11 bases that match TRBD1. Germline V CDR1 and CDR2: LNHDA, SQIVND (reference sequence). This CDR3 is 20 amino acids long. The junction had 15 bases not matched to a gene; V was cut back by 5 bases and J by 3 bases. The CDR3 DNA sequence: TGTGCCAGTAGTCATGGCCCTCTTTCGGACAGGGGGCGTGGGGCCAACGTCCTGACTTTC. This gives the protein CASSHGPLSDRGRGANVLTF.

This clonotype has ten or more counts. V gene TRBV4-3 combines with J gene TRBJ2-5, with 7 bases lining up with TRBD2. The CDR3 loop spans 15 amino acids. J gave up 8 bases and V 2 bases, and 11 bases lay outside the gene matches. CDR1 is LGHNA, CDR2 YSLEER, per germline. As DNA, the CDR3 is TGCGCCAGCAGCCAAATGAGGGACTATGGAGAAACCCAGTACTTC. Translated: CASSQMRDYGETQYF.